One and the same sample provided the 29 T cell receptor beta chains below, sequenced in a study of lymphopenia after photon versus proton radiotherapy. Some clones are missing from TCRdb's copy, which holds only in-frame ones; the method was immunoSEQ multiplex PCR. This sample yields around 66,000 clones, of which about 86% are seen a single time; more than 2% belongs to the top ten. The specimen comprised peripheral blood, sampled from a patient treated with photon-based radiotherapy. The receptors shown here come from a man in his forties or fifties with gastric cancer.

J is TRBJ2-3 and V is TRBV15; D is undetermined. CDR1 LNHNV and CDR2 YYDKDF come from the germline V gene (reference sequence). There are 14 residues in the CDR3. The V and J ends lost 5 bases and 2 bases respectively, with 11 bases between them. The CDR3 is CATSGLRVTDTQYF. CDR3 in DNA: TGTGCCACCAGCGGCCTAAGGGTCACAGATACGCAGTATTTT.

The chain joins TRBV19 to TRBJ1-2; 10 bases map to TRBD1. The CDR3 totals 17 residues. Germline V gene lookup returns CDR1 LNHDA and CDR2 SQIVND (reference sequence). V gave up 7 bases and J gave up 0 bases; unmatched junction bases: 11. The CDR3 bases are TGTGCCAGTATCTCCGGGACAGGGGCCCTCGCTAACTATGGCTACACCTTC. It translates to CASISGTGALANYGYTF. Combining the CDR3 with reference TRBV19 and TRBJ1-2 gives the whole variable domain DGGITQSPKYLFRKEGQNVTLSCEQNLNHDAMYWYRQDPGQGLRLIYYSQIVNDFQKGDIAEGYSVSREKKESFPLTVTSAQKNPTAFYLCASISGTGALANYGYTFGSGTRLTVV.

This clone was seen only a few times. DNA for the CDR3: TGTGCCAGTAGGACAGGGGGCAAATCACCCCTCCACTTT. Translating it yields CASRTGGKSPLHF. The rearrangement links TRBV19 to TRBJ1-6; 10 nucleotides line up with TRBD1. This CDR3 has 13 residues. Germline loops: CDR1 LNHDA, CDR2 SQIVND (reference sequence). J gave up 10 bases and V 6 bases, and 3 bases lay outside the gene matches.

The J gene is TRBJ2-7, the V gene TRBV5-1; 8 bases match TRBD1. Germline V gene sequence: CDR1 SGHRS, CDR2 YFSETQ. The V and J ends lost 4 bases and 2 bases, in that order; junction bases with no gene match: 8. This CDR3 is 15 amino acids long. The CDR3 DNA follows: TGCGCCAGCAGCCCCCTCCAGGGGGCCACCTACGAGCAGTACTTC. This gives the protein CASSPLQGATYEQYF.

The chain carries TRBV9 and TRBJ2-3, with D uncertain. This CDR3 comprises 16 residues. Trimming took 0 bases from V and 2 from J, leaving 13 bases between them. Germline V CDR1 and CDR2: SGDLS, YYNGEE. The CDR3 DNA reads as TGTGCCAGCAGCGTAGGGCGGCGGACCCCCACAGATACGCAGTATTTT. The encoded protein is CASSVGRRTPTDTQYF.

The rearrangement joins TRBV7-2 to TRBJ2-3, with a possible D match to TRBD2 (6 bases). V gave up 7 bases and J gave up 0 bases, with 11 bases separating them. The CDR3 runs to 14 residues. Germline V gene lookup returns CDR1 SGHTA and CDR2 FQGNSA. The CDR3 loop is CASTSGLSTDTQYF. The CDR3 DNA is TGTGCCAGCACCTCCGGACTAAGCACAGATACGCAGTATTTT.

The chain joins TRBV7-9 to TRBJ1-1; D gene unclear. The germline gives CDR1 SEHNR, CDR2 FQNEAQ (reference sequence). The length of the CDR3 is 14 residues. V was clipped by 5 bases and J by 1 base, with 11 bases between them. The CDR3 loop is CASSLGRSNTEAFF. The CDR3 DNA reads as TGTGCCAGCAGCCTTGGGAGGTCGAACACTGAAGCTTTCTTT.

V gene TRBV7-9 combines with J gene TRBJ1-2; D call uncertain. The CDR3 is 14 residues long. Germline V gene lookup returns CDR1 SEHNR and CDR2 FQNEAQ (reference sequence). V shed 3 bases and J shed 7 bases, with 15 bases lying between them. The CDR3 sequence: CASSLFRPGSGYTF. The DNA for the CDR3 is TGTGCCAGCAGCTTGTTTCGTCCCGGCAGTGGCTACACCTTC.

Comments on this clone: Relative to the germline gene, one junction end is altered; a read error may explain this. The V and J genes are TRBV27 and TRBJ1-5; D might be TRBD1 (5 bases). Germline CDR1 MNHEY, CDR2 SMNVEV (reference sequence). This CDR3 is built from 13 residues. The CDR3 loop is CAISEQGHQPQHF. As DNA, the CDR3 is TGTGCCATCAGTGAGCAGGGACATCAGCCCCAGCATTTT.

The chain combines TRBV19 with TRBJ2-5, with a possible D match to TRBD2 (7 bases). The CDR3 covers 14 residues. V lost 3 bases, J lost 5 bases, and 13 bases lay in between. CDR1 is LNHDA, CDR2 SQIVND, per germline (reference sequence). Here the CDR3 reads CASSIGGGLETQYF. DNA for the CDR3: TGTGCCAGTAGTATTGGGGGGGGGCTGGAGACCCAGTACTTC.

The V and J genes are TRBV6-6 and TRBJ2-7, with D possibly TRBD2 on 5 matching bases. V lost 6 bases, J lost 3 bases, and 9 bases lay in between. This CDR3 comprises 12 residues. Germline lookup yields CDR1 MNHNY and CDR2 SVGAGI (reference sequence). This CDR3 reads CASREDGYEQYF. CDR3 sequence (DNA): TGTGCCAGCAGGGAGGACGGCTACGAGCAGTACTTC.

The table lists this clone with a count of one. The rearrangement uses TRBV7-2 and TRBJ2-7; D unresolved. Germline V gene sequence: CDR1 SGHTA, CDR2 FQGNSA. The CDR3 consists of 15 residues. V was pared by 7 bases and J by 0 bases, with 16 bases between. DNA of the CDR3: TGTGCCAGCATTCCAACCCGGTCCGGCTCCTACGAGCAGTACTTC. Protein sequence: CASIPTRSGSYEQYF.

In nucleotides, the CDR3 is TGTGCCAGCAGCCCAGCCTCCTATGGCTACACCTTC. Its protein is CASSPASYGYTF. The gene calls are TRBV5-5 and TRBJ1-2; D call uncertain. Trimming removed 4 bases at V and 4 bases at J, with 8 bases between. CDR3 size: 12 residues. The germline V gene encodes CDR1 SGHKS and CDR2 YYEKEE (reference sequence).

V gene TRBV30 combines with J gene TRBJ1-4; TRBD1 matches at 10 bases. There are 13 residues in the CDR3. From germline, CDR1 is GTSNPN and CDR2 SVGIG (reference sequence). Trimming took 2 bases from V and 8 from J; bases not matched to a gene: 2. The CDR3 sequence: CAWSRGQGEKLFF. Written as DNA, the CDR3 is TGTGCCTGGAGTAGGGGACAGGGGGAAAAACTGTTTTTT.

The CDR3: CATSDTNTGELFF. Written as DNA, the CDR3 is TGTGCCACCTCGGACACAAACACCGGGGAGCTGTTTTTT. The chain combines TRBV27 with TRBJ2-2, with D tentatively TRBD1 (5 bases). Trimming removed 10 bases at V and 2 bases at J, with 11 bases between. Germline CDR1 reads MNHEY; CDR2 reads SMNVEV (reference sequence). The CDR3 has 13 residues.

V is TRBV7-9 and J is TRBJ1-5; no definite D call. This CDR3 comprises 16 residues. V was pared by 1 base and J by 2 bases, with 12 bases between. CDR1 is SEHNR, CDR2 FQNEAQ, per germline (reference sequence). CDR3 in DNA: TGTGCCAGCAGCTTAGGGGCGGGTTCTGGCAATCAGCCCCAGCATTTT. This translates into CASSLGAGSGNQPQHF.

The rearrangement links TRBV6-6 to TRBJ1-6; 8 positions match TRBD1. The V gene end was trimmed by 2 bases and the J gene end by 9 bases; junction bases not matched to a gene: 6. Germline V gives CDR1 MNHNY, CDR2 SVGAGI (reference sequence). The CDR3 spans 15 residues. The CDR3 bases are TGTGCCAGCAGTTACAGGGCAGGGGGCGGTTCACCCCTCCACTTT. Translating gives CASSYRAGGGSPLHF.

The CDR3 region is CASSDSGGTSDEQYF. CDR3 bases: TGTGCCAGTAGCGACTCGGGGGGGACGTCAGACGAGCAGTACTTC. The rearrangement links TRBV19 to TRBJ2-7; 8 bases agree with TRBD2. V lost 6 bases and J lost 5; bases outside the gene matches: 12. Germline lookup yields CDR1 LNHDA and CDR2 SQIVND (reference sequence). The CDR3 runs 15 residues.

CDR3 sequence (DNA): TGCGCCAGCAGCCCCGGACAGGGGGCTTTCGAGGAAGCTTTCTTT. Translation gives CASSPGQGAFEEAFF. The chain employs TRBV5-1 and TRBJ1-1, with TRBD1 matching 11 bases. The CDR3 is made up of 15 amino acids. The ends lost 4 bases at V and 8 bases at J; junction bases unmatched: 10. Germline CDR1 and CDR2: SGHRS and YFSETQ.

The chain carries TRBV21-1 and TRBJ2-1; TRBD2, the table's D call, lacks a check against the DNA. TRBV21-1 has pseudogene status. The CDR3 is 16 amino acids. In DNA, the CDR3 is TGTGCCAGCAGCAAATCTAGCGGGGGGACTTACAATGAGCAGTTCTTC. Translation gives CASSKSSGGTYNEQFF.

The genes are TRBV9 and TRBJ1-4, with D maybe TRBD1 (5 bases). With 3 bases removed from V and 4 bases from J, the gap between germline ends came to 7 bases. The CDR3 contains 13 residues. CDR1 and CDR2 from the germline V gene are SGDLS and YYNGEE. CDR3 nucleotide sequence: TGTGCCAGCAGCGACGGGGGTAATGAAAAACTGTTTTTT. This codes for CASSDGGNEKLFF.

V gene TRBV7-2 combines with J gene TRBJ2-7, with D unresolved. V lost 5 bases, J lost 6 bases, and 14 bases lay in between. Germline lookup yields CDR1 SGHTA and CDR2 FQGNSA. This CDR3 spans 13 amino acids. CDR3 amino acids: CASSLRPGREQYF. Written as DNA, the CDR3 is TGTGCCAGCAGCCTTCGGCCAGGTCGCGAGCAGTACTTC.

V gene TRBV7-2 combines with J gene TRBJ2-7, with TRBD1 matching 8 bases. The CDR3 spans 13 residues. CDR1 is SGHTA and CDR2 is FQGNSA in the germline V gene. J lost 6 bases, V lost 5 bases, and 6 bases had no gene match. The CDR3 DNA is TGTGCCAGCAGCCCGACAGGGGATTTCGAGCAGTACTTC. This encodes CASSPTGDFEQYF.

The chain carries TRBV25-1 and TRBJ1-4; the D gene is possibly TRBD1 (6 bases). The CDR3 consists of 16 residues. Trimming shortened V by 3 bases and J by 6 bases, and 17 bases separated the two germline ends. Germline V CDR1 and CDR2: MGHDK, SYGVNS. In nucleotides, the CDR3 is TGTGCCAGCAGTGATCCCCGACAGGCGGGCGATGAAAAACTGTTTTTT. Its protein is CASSDPRQAGDEKLFF. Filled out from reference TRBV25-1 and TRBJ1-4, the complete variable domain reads EADIYQTPRYLVIGTGKKITLECSQTMGHDKMYWYQQDPGMELHLIHYSYGVNSTEKGDLSSESTVSRIRTEHFPLTLESARPSHTSQYLCASSDPRQAGDEKLFFGSGTQLSVL.

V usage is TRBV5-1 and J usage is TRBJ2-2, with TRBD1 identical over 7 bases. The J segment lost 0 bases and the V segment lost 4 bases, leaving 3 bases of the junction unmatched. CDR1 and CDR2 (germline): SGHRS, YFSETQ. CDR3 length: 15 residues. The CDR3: CASSPGQTNTGELFF. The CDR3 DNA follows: TGCGCCAGCAGCCCGGGACAGACGAACACCGGGGAGCTGTTTTTT. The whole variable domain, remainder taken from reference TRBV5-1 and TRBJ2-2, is KAGVTQTPRYLIKTRGQQVTLSCSPISGHRSVSWYQQTPGQGLQFLFEYFSETQRNKGNFPGRFSGRQFSNSRSEMNVSTLELGDSALYLCASSPGQTNTGELFFGEGSRLTVL.

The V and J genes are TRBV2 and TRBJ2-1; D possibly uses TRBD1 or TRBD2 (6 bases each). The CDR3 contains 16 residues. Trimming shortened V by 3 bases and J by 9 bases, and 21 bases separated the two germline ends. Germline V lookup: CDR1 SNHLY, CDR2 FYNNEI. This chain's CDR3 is CASSEEGGTLVSEQFF. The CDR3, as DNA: TGTGCCAGCAGTGAGGAAGGGGGGACCTTAGTTAGTGAGCAGTTCTTC. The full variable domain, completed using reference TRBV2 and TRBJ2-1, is EPEVTQTPSHQVTQMGQEVILRCVPISNHLYFYWYRQILGQKVEFLVSFYNNEISEKSEIFDDQFSVERPDGSNFTLKIRSTKLEDSAMYFCASSEEGGTLVSEQFFGPGTRLTVL.

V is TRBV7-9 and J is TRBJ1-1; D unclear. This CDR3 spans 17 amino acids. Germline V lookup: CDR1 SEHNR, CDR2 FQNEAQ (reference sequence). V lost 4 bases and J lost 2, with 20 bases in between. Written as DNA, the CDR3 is TGTGCCAGCAGCTCCTCTTGGGAGCGCTTCCCAAACACTGAAGCTTTCTTT. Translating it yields CASSSSWERFPNTEAFF.

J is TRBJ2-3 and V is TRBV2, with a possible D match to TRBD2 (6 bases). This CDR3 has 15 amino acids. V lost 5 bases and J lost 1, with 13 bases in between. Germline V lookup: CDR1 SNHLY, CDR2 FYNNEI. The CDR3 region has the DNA TGTGCCAGCAGTATCAGGGAGGAGGGCACAGATACGCAGTATTTT. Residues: CASSIREEGTDTQYF.

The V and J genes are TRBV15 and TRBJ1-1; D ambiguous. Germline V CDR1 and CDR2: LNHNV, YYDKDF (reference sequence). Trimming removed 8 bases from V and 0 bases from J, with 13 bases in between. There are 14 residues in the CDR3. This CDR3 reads CATAEGTMNTEAFF. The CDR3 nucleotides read TGTGCCACCGCGGAAGGAACCATGAACACTGAAGCTTTCTTT.